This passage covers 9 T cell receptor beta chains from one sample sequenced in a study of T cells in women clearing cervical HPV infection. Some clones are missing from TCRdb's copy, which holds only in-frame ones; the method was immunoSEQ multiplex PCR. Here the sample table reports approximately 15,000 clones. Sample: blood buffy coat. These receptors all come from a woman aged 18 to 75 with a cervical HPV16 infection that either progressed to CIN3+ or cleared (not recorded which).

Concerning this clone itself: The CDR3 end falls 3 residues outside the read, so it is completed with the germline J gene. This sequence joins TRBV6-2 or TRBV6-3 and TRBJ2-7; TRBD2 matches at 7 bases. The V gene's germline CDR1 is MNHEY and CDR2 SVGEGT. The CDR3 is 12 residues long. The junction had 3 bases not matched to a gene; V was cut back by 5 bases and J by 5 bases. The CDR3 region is CASSPLAHEQYF. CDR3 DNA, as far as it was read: TGTGCCAGCAGTCCACTAGCGCACGAG.

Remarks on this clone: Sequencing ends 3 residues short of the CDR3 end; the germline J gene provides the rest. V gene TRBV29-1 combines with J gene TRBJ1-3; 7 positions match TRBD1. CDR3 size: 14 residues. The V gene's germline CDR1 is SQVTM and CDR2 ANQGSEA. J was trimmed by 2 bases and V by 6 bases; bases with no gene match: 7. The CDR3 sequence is CSVTGTAAGNTIYF. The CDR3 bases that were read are TGCAGCGTGACCGGGACAGCGGCTGGAAACACC.

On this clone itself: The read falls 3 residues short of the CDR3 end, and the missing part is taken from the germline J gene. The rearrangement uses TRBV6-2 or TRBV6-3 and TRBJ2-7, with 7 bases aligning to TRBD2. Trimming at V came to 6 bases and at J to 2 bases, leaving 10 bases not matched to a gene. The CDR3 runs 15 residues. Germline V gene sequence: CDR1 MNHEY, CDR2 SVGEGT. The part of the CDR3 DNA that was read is TGTGCCAGCAGCCATAGCGGGCTTCGAGCCTACGAG. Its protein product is CASSHSGLRAYE. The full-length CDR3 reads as CASSHSGLRAYEQYF.

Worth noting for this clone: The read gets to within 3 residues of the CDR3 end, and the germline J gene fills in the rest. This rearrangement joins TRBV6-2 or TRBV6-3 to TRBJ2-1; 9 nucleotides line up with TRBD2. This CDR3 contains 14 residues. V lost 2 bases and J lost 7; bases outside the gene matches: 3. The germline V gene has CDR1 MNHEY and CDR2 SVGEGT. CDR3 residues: CASSYTLAGNEQFF. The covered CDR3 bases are TGTGCCAGCAGTTACACCCTAGCGGGGAATGAG.

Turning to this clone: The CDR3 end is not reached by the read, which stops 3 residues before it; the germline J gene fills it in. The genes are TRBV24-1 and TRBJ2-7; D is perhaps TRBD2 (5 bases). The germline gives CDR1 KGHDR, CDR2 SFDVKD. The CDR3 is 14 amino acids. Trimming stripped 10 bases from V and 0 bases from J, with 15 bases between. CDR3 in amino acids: CATRAGSSSYEQYF. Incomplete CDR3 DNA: TGTGCCACTCGCGCGGGCTCGAGCTCCTACGAG.

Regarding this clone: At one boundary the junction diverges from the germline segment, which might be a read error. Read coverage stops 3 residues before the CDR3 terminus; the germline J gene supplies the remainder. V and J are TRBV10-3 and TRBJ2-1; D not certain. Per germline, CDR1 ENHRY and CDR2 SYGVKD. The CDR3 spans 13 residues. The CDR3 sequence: CAISNPSYDEQFF. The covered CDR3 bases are TGTGCCATCTCAAACCCCTCCTACGATGAG.

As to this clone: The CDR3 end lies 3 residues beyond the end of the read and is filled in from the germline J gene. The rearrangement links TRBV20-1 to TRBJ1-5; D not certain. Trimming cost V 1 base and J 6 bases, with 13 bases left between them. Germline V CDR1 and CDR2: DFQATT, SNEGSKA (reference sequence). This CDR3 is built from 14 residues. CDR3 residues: CSARGGQVGQPQHF. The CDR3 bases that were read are TGCAGTGCTAGAGGTGGGCAGGTTGGTCAGCCC.

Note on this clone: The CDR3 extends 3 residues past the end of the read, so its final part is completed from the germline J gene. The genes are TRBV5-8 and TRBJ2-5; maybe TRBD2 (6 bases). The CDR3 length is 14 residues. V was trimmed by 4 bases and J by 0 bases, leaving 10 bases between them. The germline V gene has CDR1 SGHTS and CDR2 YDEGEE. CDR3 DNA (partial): TGTGCCAGCAGCGCCGGGACTTACCAAGAGACC. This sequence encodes CASSAGTYQET. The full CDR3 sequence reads CASSAGTYQETQYF.

The CDR3 sequence is CASSLPTGKGNYGYTF. The CDR3 bases that were read are TGTGCCAGTAGTCTCCCAACAGGGAAAGGTAACTATGGC. The gene calls are TRBV19 and TRBJ1-2, with D perhaps matching TRBD1 (6 bases). The read halts 3 residues ahead of the CDR3 end, with the missing end drawn from the germline J gene. Per germline, CDR1 LNHDA and CDR2 SQIVND (reference sequence). V lost 5 bases, J lost 1 base, and 17 bases lay in between. This CDR3 region has 16 residues.